The entry that follows covers one TCR beta chain sequence. These data originate in a study of PD-1 blockade in classical Hodgkin lymphoma. Method: immunoSEQ multiplex PCR; TCRdb's copy keeps in-frame clones and lacks some. The sample carries roughly 40,000 clones, about 90% recorded once. Each patient's relapse followed autologous stem cell transplantation, and brentuximab vedotin exposure varied. Germline V gene lookup returns CDR1 MNHEY and CDR2 SVGAGI. Trimming pared 2 bases from V and 8 bases from J, leaving 9 bases between. The length of the CDR3 is 13 residues. This sequence originates from a human donor with classical Hodgkin lymphoma. The sequencing here drew on peripheral blood mononuclear cells (PBMCs), taken at baseline. The chain uses TRBV6-5 and TRBJ1-4, with no clear D. The CDR3 protein is CASSYRPDEKLFF. For the CDR3, the DNA is TGTGCCAGCAGTTACAGGCCGGACGAAAAACTGTTTTTT.